The rows below give T cell receptor beta chains drawn from one sample of a study of shared clonotypes between healthy human individuals. TCRdb's copy holds only in-frame clones and misses some; the assay was immunoSEQ multiplex PCR. The sample carries hundreds of thousands of clones, about 80% recorded once. Material: memory CD4+ T cells sorted from blood. The receptors stem from a woman younger than 45 in good health. CDR3s include the opening cysteine and the closing phenylalanine or tryptophan. Fields, in order: V gene, J gene, D gene, clone size, CDR3 DNA, CDR3 protein. A D gene is named only where the DNA matches it firmly. Rows may omit the clone size; those that give it use once, few, many or a size class.

TRBV19	TRBJ1-6	.	once	TGTGCCAGTAGTTTACGGGACACAAATTCACCCCTCCACTTT	CASSLRDTNSPLHF
TRBV5-5	TRBJ2-7	TRBD2	.	TGTGCCAGCAGTCAAGTAGCGGGCGCCTCCTACGAGCAGTACTTC	CASSQVAGASYEQYF
TRBV4-1	TRBJ1-1	.	.	TGCGCCAGCAGCCAATCAGGGGTTGGAGGTTACACTGAAGCTTTCTTT	CASSQSGVGGYTEAFF
TRBV6-1	TRBJ1-4	.	.	TGTGCCAGCAGCGGAGCAGGGGTCGAAAAACTGTTTTTT	CASSGAGVEKLFF
TRBV19	TRBJ2-1	TRBD2	once	TGTGCCAGTGAGGGGACTAGCGGGCACTCCTACAATGAGCAGTTCTTC	CASEGTSGHSYNEQFF
TRBV6-5	TRBJ2-5	TRBD1	.	TGTGCCACCTACGCCGGGACAGGGACGTACTTC	CATYAGTGTYF
TRBV7-8	TRBJ2-1	TRBD2	.	TGTGCCAGCAGCCTTAGGGGTCTTCTAGCGGACAATGAGCAGTTCTTC	CASSLRGLLADNEQFF
TRBV5-1	TRBJ2-3	TRBD2	.	TGCGCCAGCAGCTTCACTAGCGACAGCACAGATACGCAGTATTTT	CASSFTSDSTDTQYF
TRBV5-1	TRBJ2-3	.	.	TGCGCCAGCACTGGGAGTACGGATACGCAGTATTTT	CASTGSTDTQYF
TRBV5-1	TRBJ1-1	.	.	TGCGCCAGCAGCTTGGCGGGGGGAGCTCAGAACACTGAAGCTTTCTTT	CASSLAGGAQNTEAFF
TRBV11-2	TRBJ2-7	.	.	TGTGCCAGCAGCTTAGCTACGGGCGCCGAGCAGTACTTC	CASSLATGAEQYF
TRBV5-1	TRBJ2-5	.	.	TGCGCCAGCAGCTTGGGTGTGGGGGTGGAGGCCGAAGAGACCCAGTACTTC	CASSLGVGVEAEETQYF
TRBV28	TRBJ2-7	.	.	TGTGCCAGCAGATCCGGGACGGTAACCTACGAGCAGTACTTC	CASRSGTVTYEQYF
TRBV28	TRBJ2-3	.	.	TGTGCCAGCAGTATTGTGGGCGAGCGGGCAGATACGCAGTATTTT	CASSIVGERADTQYF
TRBV6-5	TRBJ1-1	.	.	TGTGCCAGCAGGGATACAGGGTTAGGAGCTTTCTTT	CASRDTGLGAFF
TRBV10-3	TRBJ2-5	.	.	TGTGCCAGCAGAGCCTTGTACCTTCCAGAGACCCAGTACTTC	CASRALYLPETQYF
TRBV7-8	TRBJ1-1	.	.	TGTGCCAGCAGCTTCTCGTGGGGCAGGAACACTGAAGCTTTCTTT	CASSFSWGRNTEAFF
TRBV7-9	TRBJ2-1	.	.	TGTGCCAGCAGCCCCAATGTTGGACCACCGTACGACAATGAGCAGTTCTTC	CASSPNVGPPYDNEQFF
TRBV7-9	TRBJ2-3	.	.	TGTGCCAGCAGCTTAGCTAGCGGTGGGGATACGCAGTATTTT	CASSLASGGDTQYF
TRBV19	TRBJ2-7	.	.	TGTGCCAGTAGCTACCTGGGGGGTGAGCAGTACTTC	CASSYLGGEQYF
TRBV10-3	TRBJ1-1	TRBD1	.	TGTGCCATCAGAGACAGGGGAGGCCCGAGGATTGAAGCTTTCTTT	CAIRDRGGPRIEAFF
TRBV19	TRBJ2-7	TRBD1	few	TGTGCCAGTAGTCCCGGGACAGGGGCGAGAAACCTCTACGAGCAGTACTTC	CASSPGTGARNLYEQYF
TRBV2	TRBJ1-1	.	.	TGTGCCAGCAGGATCGAGGCGATGAACACTGAAGCTTTCTTT	CASRIEAMNTEAFF
TRBV28	TRBJ2-4	.	.	TGTGCCAGCAGTTTTACAGGACCCAAAAACATTCAGTACTTC	CASSFTGPKNIQYF
TRBV6-1	TRBJ2-2	.	few	TGTGCCAGCAGTTATTTGGGTCCGGGGGAGCTGTTTTTT	CASSYLGPGELFF
TRBV4-2	TRBJ2-2	TRBD2	.	TGTGCCAGCAGCCAAGCGGGAACTAGCGGGTCGAACACCGGGGAGCTGTTTTTT	CASSQAGTSGSNTGELFF
TRBV5-1	TRBJ2-5	.	.	TGCGCCAGCAGCTTGGGACAGGTCCGTCAAGAGACCCAGTACTTC	CASSLGQVRQETQYF